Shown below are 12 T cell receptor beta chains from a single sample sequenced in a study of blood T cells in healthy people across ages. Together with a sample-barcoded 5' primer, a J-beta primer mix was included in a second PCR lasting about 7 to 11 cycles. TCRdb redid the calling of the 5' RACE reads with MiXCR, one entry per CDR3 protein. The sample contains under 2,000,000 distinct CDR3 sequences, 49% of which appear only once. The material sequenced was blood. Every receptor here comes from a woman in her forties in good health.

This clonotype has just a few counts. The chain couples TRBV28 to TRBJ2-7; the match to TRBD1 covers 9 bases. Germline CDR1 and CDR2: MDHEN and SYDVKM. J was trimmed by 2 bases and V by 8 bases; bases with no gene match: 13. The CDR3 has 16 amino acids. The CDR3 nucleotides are TGTGCCAGCGGCGCTAGACAGGGGGGTTCGGCCTACGAGCAGTACTTC. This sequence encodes CASGARQGGSAYEQYF. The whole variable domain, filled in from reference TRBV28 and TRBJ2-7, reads DVKVTQSSRYLVKRTGEKVFLECVQDMDHENMFWYRQDPGLGLRLIYFSYDVKMKEKGDIPEGYSVSREKKERFSLILESASTNQTSMYLCASGARQGGSAYEQYFGPGTRLTVT.

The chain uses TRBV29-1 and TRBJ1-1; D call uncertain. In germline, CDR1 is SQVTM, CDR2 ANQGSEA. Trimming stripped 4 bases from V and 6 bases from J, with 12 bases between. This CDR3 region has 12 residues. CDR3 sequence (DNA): TGCAGCGTTGGGCCCGGTGGCGCTGAAGCTTTCTTT. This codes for CSVGPGGAEAFF.

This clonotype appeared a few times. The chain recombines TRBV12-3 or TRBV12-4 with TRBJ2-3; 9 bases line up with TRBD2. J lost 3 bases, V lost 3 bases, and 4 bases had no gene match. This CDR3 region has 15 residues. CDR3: CASSFYGLATDTQYF. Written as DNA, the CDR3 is TGTGCCAGCAGTTTTTATGGACTAGCGACAGATACGCAGTATTTT.

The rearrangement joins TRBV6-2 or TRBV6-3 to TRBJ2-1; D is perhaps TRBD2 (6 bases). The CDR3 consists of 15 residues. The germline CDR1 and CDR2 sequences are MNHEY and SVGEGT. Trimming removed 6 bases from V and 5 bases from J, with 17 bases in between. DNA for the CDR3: TGTGCCAGCAGGAGAGGTGGGACTGTCAACAATGAGCAGTTCTTC. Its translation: CASRRGGTVNNEQFF.

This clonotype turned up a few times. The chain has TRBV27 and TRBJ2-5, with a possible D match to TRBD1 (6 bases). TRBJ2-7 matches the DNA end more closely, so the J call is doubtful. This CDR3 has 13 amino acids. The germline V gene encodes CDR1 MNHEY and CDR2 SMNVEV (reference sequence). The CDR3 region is CASSWDKHREQYF. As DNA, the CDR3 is TGTGCCAGCAGTTGGGACAAACACCGCGAGCAGTACTTC.

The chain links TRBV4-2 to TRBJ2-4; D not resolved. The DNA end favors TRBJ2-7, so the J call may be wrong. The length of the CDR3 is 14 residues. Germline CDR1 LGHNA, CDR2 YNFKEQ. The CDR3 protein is CASSQGTLGYEQYF. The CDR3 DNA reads TGTGCCAGCAGCCAAGGGACCCTAGGGTACGAGCAGTACTTC.

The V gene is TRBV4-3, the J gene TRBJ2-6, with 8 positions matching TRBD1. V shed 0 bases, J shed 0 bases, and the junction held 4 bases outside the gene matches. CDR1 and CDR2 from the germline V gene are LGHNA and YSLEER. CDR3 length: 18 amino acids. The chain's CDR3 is CASSQEGQVYSGANVLTF. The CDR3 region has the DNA TGCGCCAGCAGCCAAGAGGGACAGGTCTACTCTGGGGCCAACGTCCTGACTTTC.

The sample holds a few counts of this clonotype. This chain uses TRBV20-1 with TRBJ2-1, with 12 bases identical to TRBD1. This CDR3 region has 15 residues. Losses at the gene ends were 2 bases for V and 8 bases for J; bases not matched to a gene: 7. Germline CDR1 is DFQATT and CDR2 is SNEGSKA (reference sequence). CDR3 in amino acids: CSARIPGQGAYEQFF. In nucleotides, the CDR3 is TGCAGTGCTAGAATACCGGGACAGGGGGCCTATGAGCAGTTCTTC.

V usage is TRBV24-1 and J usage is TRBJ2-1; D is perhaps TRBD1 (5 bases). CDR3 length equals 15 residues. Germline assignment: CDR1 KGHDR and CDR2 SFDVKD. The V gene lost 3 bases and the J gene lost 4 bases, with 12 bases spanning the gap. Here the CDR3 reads CATSDARGGYNEQFF. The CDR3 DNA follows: TGTGCCACCAGTGATGCTAGGGGTGGGTACAATGAGCAGTTCTTC.

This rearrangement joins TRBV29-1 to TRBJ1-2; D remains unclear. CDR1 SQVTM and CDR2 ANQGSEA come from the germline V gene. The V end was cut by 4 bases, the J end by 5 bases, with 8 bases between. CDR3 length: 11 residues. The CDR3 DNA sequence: TGCAGCGTTGGTGGGATGTATGGCTACACCTTC. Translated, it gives CSVGGMYGYTF.

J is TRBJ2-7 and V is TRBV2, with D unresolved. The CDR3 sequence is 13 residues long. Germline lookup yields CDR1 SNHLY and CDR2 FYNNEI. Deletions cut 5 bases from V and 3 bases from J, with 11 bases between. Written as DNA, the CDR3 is TGTGCCAGCAGTCCTAGGAGTATCTACGAGCAGTACTTC. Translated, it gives CASSPRSIYEQYF.

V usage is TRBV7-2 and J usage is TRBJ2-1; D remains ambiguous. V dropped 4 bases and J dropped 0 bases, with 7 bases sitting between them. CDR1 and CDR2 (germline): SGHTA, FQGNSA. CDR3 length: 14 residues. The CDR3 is CASSWHSSYNEQFF. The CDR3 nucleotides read TGTGCCAGCAGCTGGCATAGCTCCTACAATGAGCAGTTCTTC.